The sequence of this T cell receptor (beta chain) was determined in a study of blood T cells in healthy people across ages. Germline V gives CDR1 SGHRS, CDR2 YFSETQ. The CDR3 is 14 residues long. A J-beta primer mix and a sample-barcoded 5' primer were used in a second PCR of roughly 6 to 12 cycles. MiXCR was run by TCRdb on the 5' RACE reads, yielding one entry per CDR3 protein. The data hold 800,000 to 900,000 distinct CDR3 sequences, with around two thirds observed a single time. The chain links TRBV5-1 to TRBJ2-5; a possible D gene is TRBD2 (6 bases). The J call is uncertain, as TRBJ2-7 better fits the DNA end. Source material: blood. The receptor was derived from a man aged 25 to 40 in good health. In DNA, the CDR3 is TGCGCCAGCAGCCCGACGGGGGTCCGGTACGAGCAGTACTTC. This codes for CASSPTGVRYEQYF.